These 29 T cell receptor beta chains share one sample of origin, sequenced in a study of T cell responses to AZD1222 COVID-19 vaccine. Using immunoSEQ multiplex PCR, the repertoire was profiled, and TCRdb retains in-frame clones only, with some absent. Of around 110,000 clones in the sample, 85% to 95% were seen once. Sequenced material: peripheral blood, taken 28 days after the second AZD1222 dose. The origin of the receptors is an adult who received the AZD1222 COVID-19 vaccine.

This chain connects TRBV6-5 to TRBJ2-1; unclear D gene. V gave up 2 bases and J gave up 7 bases, with 3 bases separating them. Germline lookup yields CDR1 MNHEY and CDR2 SVGAGI. CDR3 length: 11 residues. CDR3 bases: TGTGCCAGCAGTTACAGGAATGAGCAGTTCTTC. It specifies CASSYRNEQFF.

The chain couples TRBV5-1 to TRBJ1-1; 7 nucleotides align to TRBD1. In germline, CDR1 is SGHRS, CDR2 YFSETQ. Unmatched junction bases numbered 6, after V lost 4 bases and J lost 3 bases. The length of the CDR3 is 14 residues. Here the CDR3 DNA reads TGCGCCAGCAGCCACGTACAGGGGCACACTGAAGCTTTCTTT. Protein product: CASSHVQGHTEAFF.

In this sample, this clone turned up once. The rearrangement joins TRBV5-1 to TRBJ2-3; TRBD2 matches at 14 bases. The CDR3 is 21 amino acids. Looked up from germline, CDR1 is SGHRS and CDR2 is YFSETQ. The V and J ends lost 0 bases and 1 base, in that order; junction bases with no gene match: 13. The CDR3 is CASSLGAGLAGGAGGTDTQYF. CDR3 bases: TGCGCCAGCAGCTTGGGGGCCGGACTAGCGGGGGGCGCTGGCGGCACAGATACGCAGTATTTT.

This clone was seen a handful of times. V usage is TRBV19 and J usage is TRBJ2-2, with 12 bases fitting TRBD2. CDR1 is LNHDA, CDR2 SQIVND, per germline (reference sequence). The CDR3 contains 18 residues. The trim removed 5 bases at V and 0 bases at J, leaving 7 bases unmatched. The CDR3 DNA reads as TGTGCCAGTAGTTCCAGACTAGCGGGGGCTCCGAACACCGGGGAGCTGTTTTTT. Translated, it gives CASSSRLAGAPNTGELFF.

This clone was detected a few times. The rearrangement uses TRBV3-1 (or the pseudogene TRBV3-2) and TRBJ1-5; no reliable D call. Germline lookup yields CDR1 LGHDT and CDR2 YNNKEL (reference sequence). The CDR3 runs to 13 residues. V was shortened by 3 bases and J by 5 bases, with 8 bases between the two germline ends. Written as DNA, the CDR3 is TGTGCCAGCAGCCAGGAGGGTCATCAGCCCCAGCATTTT. The encoded protein is CASSQEGHQPQHF.

The chain couples TRBV28 to TRBJ1-1; tentative D call: TRBD1 (5 bases). The CDR3 runs 11 residues. The V and J ends lost 2 bases and 10 bases respectively, with 8 bases between them. The germline CDR1 and CDR2 sequences are MDHEN and SYDVKM. CDR3 nucleotides: TGTGCCAGCAGTTTAGTAGGGGTAGCTTTCTTT. Protein sequence: CASSLVGVAFF.

V gene TRBV11-2 combines with J gene TRBJ1-4; D perhaps matches TRBD1 (5 bases). The CDR3 length is 15 residues. V gave up 4 bases and J gave up 2 bases, with 11 bases separating them. Germline V gene data show CDR1 as SGHAT and CDR2 as FQNNGV. The CDR3 protein is CASSSRVHTNEKLFF. The CDR3 coding sequence is TGTGCCAGCAGCTCCAGGGTTCACACTAATGAAAAACTGTTTTTT.

The chain has TRBV7-9 and TRBJ1-1, with D tentatively TRBD1 (5 bases). The ends were cut back, 4 bases at V and 5 bases at J, with 17 bases in the middle. The germline V gene has CDR1 SEHNR and CDR2 FQNEAQ (reference sequence). The CDR3 covers 15 residues. CDR3 amino acids: CASSSETGVLTEAFF. CDR3 in DNA: TGTGCCAGCAGCTCCGAAACGGGGGTCTTAACTGAAGCTTTCTTT.

V usage is TRBV5-1 and J usage is TRBJ1-4; 8 bases line up with TRBD1. Germline V lookup: CDR1 SGHRS, CDR2 YFSETQ. The ends lost 2 bases at V and 7 bases at J; junction bases unmatched: 10. CDR3 length: 16 amino acids. CDR3 loop: CASSLFGQGMGEKLFF. The DNA for the CDR3 is TGCGCCAGCAGCTTATTTGGACAGGGTATGGGTGAAAAACTGTTTTTT.

The V and J genes are TRBV7-9 and TRBJ1-3; perhaps TRBD1 as D (5 bases). Germline lookup yields CDR1 SEHNR and CDR2 FQNEAQ (reference sequence). V gave up 5 bases and J gave up 3 bases, with 14 bases separating them. This CDR3 comprises 15 residues. CDR3 sequence: CASSPREESGNTIYF. The CDR3 nucleotides are TGTGCCAGCAGCCCCAGGGAAGAAAGTGGAAACACCATATATTTT.

J is TRBJ2-1 and V is TRBV2, with D perhaps given as TRBD1 or TRBD2 (6 bases each). Per germline, CDR1 SNHLY and CDR2 FYNNEI. The V end was cut by 6 bases, the J end by 10 bases, with 13 bases between. The CDR3 runs 12 residues. The CDR3 protein is CASRATGREQFF. The DNA for the CDR3 is TGTGCCAGCAGGGCTACAGGGAGGGAGCAGTTCTTC.

This clone came up a few times. This rearrangement joins TRBV24-1 to TRBJ1-1; D is unclear. V shed 5 bases and J shed 8 bases, with 17 bases lying between them. CDR3 length: 14 amino acids. Germline CDR1 and CDR2: KGHDR and SFDVKD. The chain's CDR3 is CATSASTSRSEAFF. The CDR3 DNA reads as TGTGCCACCAGTGCGTCTACCTCAAGATCCGAAGCTTTCTTT.

This clone appeared a single time. The rearrangement links TRBV28 to TRBJ2-3; unclear D gene. CDR1 is MDHEN and CDR2 is SYDVKM in the germline V gene. This CDR3 has 11 residues. The V and J ends lost 3 bases and 5 bases respectively, with 3 bases between them. The CDR3 region is CASSFEDTQYF. In DNA form, the CDR3 reads TGTGCCAGCAGTTTCGAAGATACGCAGTATTTT.

This clone has just one count. The V and J genes are TRBV5-1 and TRBJ2-2; D is unresolved. Germline lookup yields CDR1 SGHRS and CDR2 YFSETQ. V was shortened by 0 bases and J by 5 bases, with 14 bases between the two germline ends. The CDR3 has 16 amino acids. The CDR3 coding sequence is TGCGCCAGCAGCTTGGGGACCTTCCCTATTACCGGGGAGCTGTTTTTT. Translating gives CASSLGTFPITGELFF.

The chain employs TRBV10-3 and TRBJ2-4, with 9 bases that match TRBD1. CDR3 length: 12 amino acids. Looked up from germline, CDR1 is ENHRY and CDR2 is SYGVKD. Losses at the gene ends were 11 bases for V and 12 bases for J; bases not matched to a gene: 11. The CDR3 sequence: CASTGGEGNQYF. The CDR3 DNA sequence: TGTGCCTCGACAGGGGGGGAAGGTAATCAGTACTTC.

The J gene is TRBJ2-5, the V gene TRBV5-6; TRBD1 or TRBD2 may be the D gene (6 bases each). CDR3 length equals 15 residues. Trimming cost V 0 bases and J 1 base, with 10 bases left between them. Germline V CDR1 and CDR2: SGHDT, YYEEEE. CDR3 DNA: TGTGCCAGCAGCTTGGTAGGGGGGACCCAAGAGACCCAGTACTTC. It yields the protein CASSLVGGTQETQYF.

The rearrangement links TRBV20-1 to TRBJ1-6, with D hard to call. Germline V CDR1 and CDR2: DFQATT, SNEGSKA (reference sequence). V was pared by 3 bases and J by 7 bases, with 13 bases between. The CDR3 sequence is 14 residues long. The CDR3 region is CSASLGGQNSPLHF. CDR3 bases: TGCAGTGCTAGTTTAGGAGGTCAGAATTCACCCCTCCACTTT.

V gene TRBV5-5 combines with J gene TRBJ2-7; tentatively, D is TRBD1 (5 bases). The germline CDR1 and CDR2 sequences are SGHKS and YYEKEE (reference sequence). With 2 bases removed from V and 0 bases from J, the gap between germline ends came to 9 bases. This CDR3 region has 14 residues. The CDR3 DNA sequence: TGTGCCAGCAGCTTTAGGGGCCTCTCCTACGAGCAGTACTTC. Translation: CASSFRGLSYEQYF. Using reference TRBV5-5 and TRBJ2-7 for the parts outside the CDR3, the full variable domain is DAGVTQSPTHLIKTRGQQVTLRCSPISGHKSVSWYQQVLGQGPQFIFQYYEKEERGRGNFPDRFSARQFPNYSSELNVNALLLGDSALYLCASSFRGLSYEQYFGPGTRLTVT.

This chain links TRBV27 with TRBJ2-7, with 11 bases lining up with TRBD2. This CDR3 spans 13 amino acids. J was trimmed by 4 bases and V by 8 bases; bases with no gene match: 4. Per the germline V gene, CDR1 is MNHEY and CDR2 is SMNVEV (reference sequence). CDR3 in DNA: TGTGCCAGCGCGGGGACTAGCGGATACGAGCAGTACTTC. It translates to CASAGTSGYEQYF.

The V gene is TRBV11-3, the J gene TRBJ1-1, with D unclear. Germline loops: CDR1 SGHNT, CDR2 YENEEA. CDR3 length: 13 amino acids. The V and J ends lost 2 bases and 3 bases respectively, with 7 bases between them. CDR3 sequence (DNA): TGTGCCAGCAGCTTAACCAGGTACACTGAAGCTTTCTTT. Translated: CASSLTRYTEAFF. Variable domain in full (rest from reference TRBV11-3 and TRBJ1-1): EAGVVQSPRYKIIEKKQPVAFWCNPISGHNTLYWYLQNLGQGPELLIRYENEEAVDDSQLPKDRFSAERLKGVDSTLKIQPAELGDSAVYLCASSLTRYTEAFFGQGTRLTVV.

This clone was seen just once. This chain joins TRBV10-2 and TRBJ1-1; D call uncertain. CDR1 is WSHSY and CDR2 is SAAADI in the germline V gene. V was cut by 2 bases and J by 2 bases, with 9 bases left in between. The CDR3 spans 14 residues. The CDR3 DNA reads TGCGCCAGCAGTGAGCGGGCAGCCAACACTGAAGCTTTCTTT. Its protein product is CASSERAANTEAFF.

The J gene is TRBJ1-2, the V gene TRBV28; 10 bases line up with TRBD1. The CDR3 is 15 residues long. CDR1 is MDHEN and CDR2 is SYDVKM in the germline V gene. Trimming took 1 base from V and 6 from J; bases not matched to a gene: 5. The CDR3 DNA reads as TGTGCCAGCAGTTTATTCGTGGGACAGGGGAATGGCTACACCTTC. Translation: CASSLFVGQGNGYTF.

The V call is TRBV29-1, the J call TRBJ2-7, with D perhaps assigned TRBD1 or TRBD2 (5 bases each). The CDR3 covers 13 residues. CDR1 is SQVTM and CDR2 is ANQGSEA in the germline V gene. The V and J ends lost 6 bases and 2 bases respectively, with 14 bases between them. CDR3 in DNA: TGCAGCGTCGTATGGGACGTCACCTACGAGCAGTACTTC. It translates to CSVVWDVTYEQYF.

The rearrangement links TRBV6-6 to TRBJ1-1; 7 positions match TRBD1. Per germline, CDR1 MNHNY and CDR2 SVGAGI (reference sequence). This CDR3 is 13 amino acids long. The trim removed 8 bases at V and 6 bases at J, leaving 9 bases unmatched. CDR3 amino acids: CASGDREGAEAFF. The CDR3 DNA reads as TGTGCCAGCGGAGACAGGGAAGGGGCTGAAGCTTTCTTT.

The V gene is TRBV27, the J gene TRBJ2-3; D is tentatively TRBD1 or TRBD2 (5 bases each). The V gene's germline CDR1 is MNHEY and CDR2 SMNVEV (reference sequence). The V end was cut by 3 bases, the J end by 3 bases, with 10 bases between. CDR3 length: 14 amino acids. The CDR3 sequence is CASSFGGATDTQYF. In nucleotides, the CDR3 is TGTGCCAGCAGTTTTGGGGGAGCTACAGATACGCAGTATTTT.

The rearrangement joins TRBV11-3 to TRBJ1-2; no clear D gene. Germline V gene data show CDR1 as SGHNT and CDR2 as YENEEA. This CDR3 spans 15 amino acids. Between the trimmed V and J ends, which lost 5 bases and 6 bases, there was a span of 19 bases. Written as DNA, the CDR3 is TGTGCCAGCAGCCATTGCGAAGGCCGGGCCGATGGCTACACCTTC. The encoded protein is CASSHCEGRADGYTF.

The chain has TRBV4-1 and TRBJ2-2; D is possibly TRBD1 (5 bases). V lost 1 base and J lost 4, with 7 bases in between. This CDR3 comprises 14 residues. CDR1 and CDR2 (germline): MGHRA, YSYEKL. The CDR3 spells CASSQATGTGELFF. The CDR3 DNA reads as TGCGCCAGCAGCCAAGCAACAGGCACCGGGGAGCTGTTTTTT.

The chain is built from TRBV12-3 or TRBV12-4 and TRBJ2-5; D is unclear. The CDR3 has 13 amino acids. Trimming cost V 3 bases and J 5 bases, with 10 bases left between them. The DNA for the CDR3 is TGTGCCAGCAGTTTTGGACCTCCGGAGACCCAGTACTTC. It translates to CASSFGPPETQYF.

V gene TRBV6-5 combines with J gene TRBJ2-4, with TRBD2 identical over 11 bases. V shed 6 bases, J shed 7 bases, and the junction held 5 bases outside the gene matches. The CDR3 extends over 14 amino acids. Germline CDR1 and CDR2: MNHEY and SVGAGI. The CDR3, as DNA: TGTGCCAGCAGCCGGACTAGCGGGCAGAACATTCAGTACTTC. It codes for CASSRTSGQNIQYF.